The clone carrying this T cell receptor beta chain was seen only once. The length of the CDR3 is 16 residues. The germline V gene encodes CDR1 MNHNY and CDR2 SVGAGI (reference sequence). The J segment lost 5 bases and the V segment lost 4 bases, leaving 11 bases of the junction unmatched. The sample originates from a study of T-cell memory formation after mild COVID-19. Each CDR3 protein is one row after TCRdb ran MiXCR on the 5' RACE reads. The profile shows just over 400,000 distinct CDR3 sequences, about 22% of them singletons. Sequenced: PBMCs or a T cell subset sorted from them (not recorded which). The chain combines TRBV6-6 with TRBJ2-7, with 10 bases aligning to TRBD1. This clonotype was obtained from an adult woman who had mild COVID-19 (a few samples of this study predate the infection). Cell type and time point are not known. CDR3 bases: TGTGCCAGCAGTTTAACCGGGACAGGGGTCCTTGACGAGCAGTACTTC. Its protein is CASSLTGTGVLDEQYF.